This TCR beta chain originates from a study of blood T cell repertoires in COVID-19. Germline lookup yields CDR1 SGHAT and CDR2 FQNNGV. The CDR3 sequence is 17 residues long. V trimming: 4 bases; J trimming: 1 base; junction bases outside the gene matches: 8. The protocol was immunoSEQ multiplex PCR, while the TCRdb copy is restricted to in-frame clones and leaves out a portion. The data hold around 30,000 clones, with approximately 85% observed a single time. Sequencing was carried out using peripheral blood. The receptor was isolated from a human donor in a cohort sampled during active COVID-19. The rearrangement joins TRBV11-2 to TRBJ2-5, with 11 bases lining up with TRBD2. DNA of the CDR3: TGTGCCAGCAGCTCCCCCCGGGGACTAGCGGTCCAAGAGACCCAGTACTTC. Amino acid sequence: CASSSPRGLAVQETQYF.